This record looks at one T cell receptor (beta chain) sequence and its context. Its matching antigen is unknown. Distinct nucleotide sequences in the sample also encode this CDR3. Using immunoSEQ multiplex PCR, the repertoire was profiled, and TCRdb retains in-frame clones only, with some absent. The data contain about 1 million clones, more than 60% of them singletons. The data were taken from a study of shared clonotypes between healthy human individuals. General observations from the study: On the whole, naive subsets had larger estimated richness than memory subsets had.

This TCR was recovered from a man between 18 and 35 years old in good health. The sample consisted of memory CD4+ T cells sorted from blood. Subset of the sample: CD45RA-negative fraction.

This CDR3 is CASSPGTGNEKLFF. CDR3 sequence (DNA): TGTGCCAGCTCACCGGGGACGGGCAATGAAAAACTGTTTTTT. This chain links TRBV18 with TRBJ1-4; tentatively, D is TRBD1 (5 bases). CDR3 length equals 14 residues. The V end lost 3 bases, the J end lost 5 bases, and 10 bases lay between the germline ends. Germline loops: CDR1 KGHSH, CDR2 LQKENI.